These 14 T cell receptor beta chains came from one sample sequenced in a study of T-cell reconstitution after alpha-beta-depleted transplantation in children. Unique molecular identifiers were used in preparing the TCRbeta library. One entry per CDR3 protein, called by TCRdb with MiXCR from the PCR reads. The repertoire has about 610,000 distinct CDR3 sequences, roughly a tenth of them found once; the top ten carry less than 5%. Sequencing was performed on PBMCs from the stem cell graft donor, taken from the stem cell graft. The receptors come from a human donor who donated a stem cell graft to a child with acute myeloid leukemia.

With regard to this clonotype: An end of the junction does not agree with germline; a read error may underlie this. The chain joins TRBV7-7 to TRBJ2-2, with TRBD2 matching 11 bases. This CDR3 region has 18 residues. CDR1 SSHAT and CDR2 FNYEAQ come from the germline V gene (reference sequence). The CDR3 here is CASSTSTSGSLNTGELFF. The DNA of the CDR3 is TGTGCTAGCAGCACCAGTACTAGCGGGAGTTTAAACACCGGGGAGCTGTTTTTT.

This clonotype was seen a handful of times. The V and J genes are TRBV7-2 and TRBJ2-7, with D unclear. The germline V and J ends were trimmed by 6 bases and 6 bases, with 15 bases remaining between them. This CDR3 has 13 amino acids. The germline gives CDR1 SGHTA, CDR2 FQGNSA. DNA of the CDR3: TGTGCCAGCAGATATGGGCCCTCTGGCGAGCAGTACTTC. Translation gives CASRYGPSGEQYF.

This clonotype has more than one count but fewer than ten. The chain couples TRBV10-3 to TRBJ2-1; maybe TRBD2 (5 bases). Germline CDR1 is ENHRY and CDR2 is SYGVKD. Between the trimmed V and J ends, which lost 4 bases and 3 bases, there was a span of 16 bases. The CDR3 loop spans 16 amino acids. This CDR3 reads CAISALEGVNYNEQFF. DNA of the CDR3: TGTGCCATCAGTGCCCTAGAGGGAGTGAACTACAATGAGCAGTTCTTC.

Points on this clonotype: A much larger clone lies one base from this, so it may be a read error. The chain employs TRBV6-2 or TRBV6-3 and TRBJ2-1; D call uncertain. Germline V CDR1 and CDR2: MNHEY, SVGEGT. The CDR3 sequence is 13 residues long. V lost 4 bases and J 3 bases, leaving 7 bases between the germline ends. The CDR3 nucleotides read TGTGCCAGCAGTTGCGCAGGCTACAATGAGCAGTTCTTC. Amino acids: CASSCAGYNEQFF.

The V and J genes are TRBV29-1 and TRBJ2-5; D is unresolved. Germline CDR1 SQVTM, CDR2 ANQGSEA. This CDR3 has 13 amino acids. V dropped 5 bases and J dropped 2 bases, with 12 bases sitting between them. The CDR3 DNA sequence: TGCAGCGTTCGCCGGCAGAGGCAAGAGACCCAGTACTTC. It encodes CSVRRQRQETQYF.

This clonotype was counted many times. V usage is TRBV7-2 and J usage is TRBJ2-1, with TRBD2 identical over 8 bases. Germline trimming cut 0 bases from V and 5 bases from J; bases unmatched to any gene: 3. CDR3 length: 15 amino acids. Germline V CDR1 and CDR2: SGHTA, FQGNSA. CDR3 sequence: CASSLASGGNNEQFF. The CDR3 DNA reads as TGTGCCAGCAGCTTAGCCAGCGGGGGCAACAATGAGCAGTTCTTC. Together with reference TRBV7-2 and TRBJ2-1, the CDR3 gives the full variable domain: GAGVSQSPSNKVTEKGKDVELRCDPISGHTALYWYRQSLGQGLEFLIYFQGNSAPDKSGLPSDRFSAERTGGSVSTLTIQRTQQEDSAVYLCASSLASGGNNEQFFGPGTRLTVL.

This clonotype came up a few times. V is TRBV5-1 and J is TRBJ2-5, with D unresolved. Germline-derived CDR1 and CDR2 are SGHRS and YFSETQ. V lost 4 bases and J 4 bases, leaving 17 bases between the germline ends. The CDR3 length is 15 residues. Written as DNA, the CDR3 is TGCGCCAGCAGCCAACAGATGGGCACGGGAGAGACCCAGTACTTC. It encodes CASSQQMGTGETQYF.

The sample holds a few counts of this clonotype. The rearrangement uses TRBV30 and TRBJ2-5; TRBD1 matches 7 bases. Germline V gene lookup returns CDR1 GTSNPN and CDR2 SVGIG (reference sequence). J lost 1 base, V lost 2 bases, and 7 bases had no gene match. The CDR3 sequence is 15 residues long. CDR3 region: CAWSMGTALQETQYF. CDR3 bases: TGTGCCTGGAGTATGGGGACAGCACTCCAAGAGACCCAGTACTTC.

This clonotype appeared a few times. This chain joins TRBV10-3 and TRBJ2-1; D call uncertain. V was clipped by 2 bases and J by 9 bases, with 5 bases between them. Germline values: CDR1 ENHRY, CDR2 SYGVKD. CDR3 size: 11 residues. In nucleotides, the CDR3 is TGTGCCATCAGTGAGGGTAGTGAGCAGTTCTTC. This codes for CAISEGSEQFF.

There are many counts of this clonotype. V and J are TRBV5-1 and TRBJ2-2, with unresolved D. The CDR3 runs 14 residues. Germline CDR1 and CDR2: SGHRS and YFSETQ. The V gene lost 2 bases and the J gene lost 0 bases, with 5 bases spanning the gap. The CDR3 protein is CASSLKSNTGELFF. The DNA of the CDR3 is TGCGCCAGCAGCTTAAAATCGAACACCGGGGAGCTGTTTTTT. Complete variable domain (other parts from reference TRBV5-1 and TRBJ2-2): KAGVTQTPRYLIKTRGQQVTLSCSPISGHRSVSWYQQTPGQGLQFLFEYFSETQRNKGNFPGRFSGRQFSNSRSEMNVSTLELGDSALYLCASSLKSNTGELFFGEGSRLTVL.

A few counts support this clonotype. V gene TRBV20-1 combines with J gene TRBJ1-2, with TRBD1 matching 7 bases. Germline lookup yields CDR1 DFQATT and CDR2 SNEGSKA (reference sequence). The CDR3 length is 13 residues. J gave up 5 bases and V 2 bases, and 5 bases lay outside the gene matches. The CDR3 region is CSARIGQEYGYTF. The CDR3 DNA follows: TGCAGTGCTAGAATCGGACAGGAGTATGGCTACACCTTC.

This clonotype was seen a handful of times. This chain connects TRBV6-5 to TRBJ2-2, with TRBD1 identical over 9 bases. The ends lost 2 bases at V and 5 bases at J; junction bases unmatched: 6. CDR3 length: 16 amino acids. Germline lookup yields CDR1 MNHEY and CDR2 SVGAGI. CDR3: CASSYPGQGGTGELFF. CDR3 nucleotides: TGTGCCAGCAGTTACCCGGGACAGGGAGGAACCGGGGAGCTGTTTTTT.

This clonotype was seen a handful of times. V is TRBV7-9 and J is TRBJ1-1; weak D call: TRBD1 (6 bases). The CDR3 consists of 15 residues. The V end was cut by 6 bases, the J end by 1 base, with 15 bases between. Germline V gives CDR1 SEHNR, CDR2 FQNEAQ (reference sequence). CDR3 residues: CASSSQTGPNTEAFF. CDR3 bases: TGTGCCAGCAGTTCACAAACAGGGCCGAACACTGAAGCTTTCTTT.

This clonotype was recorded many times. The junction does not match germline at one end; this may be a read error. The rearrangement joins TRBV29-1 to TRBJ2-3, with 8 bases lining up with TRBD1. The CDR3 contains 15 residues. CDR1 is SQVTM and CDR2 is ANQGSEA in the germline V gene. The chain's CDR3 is CSVVPQGASTDTQYF. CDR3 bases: TGCAGCGTTGTTCCCCAGGGGGCTAGCACGGATACGCAGTATTTT.